Presented here are 6 T cell receptor beta chains from one specimen sequenced in a study of blood T cells in healthy people across ages. Next came a second PCR, run for about 7 to 11 cycles, which used a sample-barcoded 5' primer along with a J-beta primer mix. One entry per CDR3 protein, called by TCRdb with MiXCR from the 5' RACE reads. The sample has 850,000 or so distinct CDR3 sequences, roughly 26% seen once; the top ten hold 15% to 20%. Sequences were obtained from blood. These receptors originate from a woman at least 80 years old in good health.

A few counts support this clonotype. V usage is TRBV12-3 or TRBV12-4 and J usage is TRBJ1-5; D ambiguous. Trimming cost V 2 bases and J 9 bases, with 11 bases left between them. The CDR3 length is 13 residues. The CDR3, as DNA: TGTGCCAGCAGTTTAAAGGGAAGGAGGCCCCAGCATTTT. Translation: CASSLKGRRPQHF.

There are many counts of this clonotype. This chain joins TRBV9 and TRBJ2-7, with D uncertain. The end of the DNA aligns better with TRBJ2-5, so the J call may be wrong. Per germline, CDR1 SGDLS and CDR2 YYNGEE. The CDR3 has 14 residues. The CDR3 DNA reads as TGTGCCAGCAGCGTAGGGTGGGATAGAAAGACCCAGTACTTC. Its protein is CASSVGWDRKTQYF.

There are many counts of this clonotype. CDR3 sequence: CSASVGGGYGYTF. In DNA form, the CDR3 reads TGCAGTGCCTCTGTTGGGGGTGGCTATGGCTACACCTTC. V is TRBV20-1 and J is TRBJ1-2; a weak D match, TRBD1 (5 bases). This CDR3 region has 13 residues. The V end lost 6 bases, the J end lost 4 bases, and 15 bases lay between the germline ends. CDR1 is DFQATT and CDR2 is SNEGSKA in the germline V gene (reference sequence).

Regarding this clonotype: A much larger clone lies one base from this, so it may be a read error. The V gene is TRBV20-1, the J gene TRBJ2-7; tentatively, D is TRBD2 (6 bases). The V and J ends lost 6 bases and 7 bases respectively, with 16 bases between them. Germline loops: CDR1 DFQATT, CDR2 SNEGSKA (reference sequence). This CDR3 contains 12 residues. CDR3 nucleotides: TGCAGTGCCGCACTAGCTGGCAATGAGCAGTACTTC. Amino acid sequence: CSAALAGNEQYF.

This clonotype was detected ten times or more. The chain recombines TRBV4-3 with TRBJ1-2, with 10 bases fitting TRBD1. The CDR3 is 18 amino acids. Trimming cost V 0 bases and J 4 bases; bases outside gene matches: 11. Germline V gives CDR1 LGHNA, CDR2 YSLEER. CDR3 protein: CASSQDLTTGGSGYGYTF. The CDR3, as DNA: TGCGCCAGCAGCCAAGATCTGACGACAGGGGGCAGCGGCTATGGCTACACCTTC.

The rearrangement uses TRBV20-1 and TRBJ1-2; 9 nucleotides agree with TRBD1. V was pared by 6 bases and J by 6 bases, with 5 bases of the junction left unmatched. The CDR3 is 12 residues long. The V gene's germline CDR1 is DFQATT and CDR2 SNEGSKA (reference sequence). This CDR3 is CSANRGRNGYTF. Written as DNA, the CDR3 is TGCAGTGCAAACAGGGGGCGGAATGGCTACACCTTC.